This T cell receptor beta chain stems from a study of T cells after posttransplantation cyclophosphamide. Overall study findings and caveats: Skin or GI-infiltrating T cells shared few TRB sequences with blood. Donor CD8+ memory clones often dominated recipient blood repertoires at later times.

The CDR3 covers 16 residues. J lost 6 bases, V lost 6 bases, and 10 bases had no gene match. Germline values: CDR1 MNHEY, CDR2 SMNVEV (reference sequence). Profiling relied on immunoSEQ multiplex PCR, and the TCRdb table lists in-frame clones only, not all of them. The sample consists of fewer than 45,000 clones, around 80% of them appearing once. Comment on this clone: Its antigen is not known.

Treatment was busulfan-fludarabine conditioning, a marrow graft, and cyclophosphamide on days +3 and +4. The sequence was collected from a female patient in her forties or fifties who received an allogeneic stem cell transplant from a related donor, was CMV-positive, and had no GVHD. The graft donor may have contributed some T cells. Sequenced material: CD4+ T cells sorted from blood, taken approximately 2,000 days after a stem cell transplant with posttransplant cyclophosphamide. The V and J genes are TRBV27 and TRBJ1-5; 11 nucleotides align to TRBD1. As DNA, the CDR3 is TGTGCCAGCAGGCAAGGTCGGACAGGGGGCTCTCAGCCCCAGCATTTT. Its translation: CASRQGRTGGSQPQHF.